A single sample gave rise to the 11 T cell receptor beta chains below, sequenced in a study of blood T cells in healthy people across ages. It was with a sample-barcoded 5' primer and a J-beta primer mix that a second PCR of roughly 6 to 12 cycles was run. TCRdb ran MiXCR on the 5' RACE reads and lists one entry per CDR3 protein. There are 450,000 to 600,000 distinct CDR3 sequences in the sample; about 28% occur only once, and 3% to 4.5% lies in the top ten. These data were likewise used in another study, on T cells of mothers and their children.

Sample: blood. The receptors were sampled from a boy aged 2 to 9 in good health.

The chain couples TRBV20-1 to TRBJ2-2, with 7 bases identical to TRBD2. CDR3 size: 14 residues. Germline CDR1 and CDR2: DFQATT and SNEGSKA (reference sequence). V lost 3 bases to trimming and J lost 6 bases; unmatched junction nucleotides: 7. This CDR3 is CSARIGRGAGELFF. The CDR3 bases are TGCAGTGCTAGGATAGGCCGGGGGGCCGGGGAGCTGTTTTTT.

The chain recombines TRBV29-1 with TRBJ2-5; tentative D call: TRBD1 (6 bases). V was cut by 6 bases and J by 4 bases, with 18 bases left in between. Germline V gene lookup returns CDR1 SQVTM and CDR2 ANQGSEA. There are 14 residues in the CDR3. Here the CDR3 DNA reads TGCAGCGTAAGAATACAGGGCTCTCGAGAGACCCAGTACTTC. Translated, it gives CSVRIQGSRETQYF.

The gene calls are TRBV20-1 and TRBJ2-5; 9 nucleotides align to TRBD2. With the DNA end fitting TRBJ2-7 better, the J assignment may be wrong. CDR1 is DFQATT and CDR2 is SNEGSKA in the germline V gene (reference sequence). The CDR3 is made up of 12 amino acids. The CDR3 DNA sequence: TGCAGTGTAGCGGGGGAAACCTACGAGCAGTACTTC. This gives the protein CSVAGETYEQYF.

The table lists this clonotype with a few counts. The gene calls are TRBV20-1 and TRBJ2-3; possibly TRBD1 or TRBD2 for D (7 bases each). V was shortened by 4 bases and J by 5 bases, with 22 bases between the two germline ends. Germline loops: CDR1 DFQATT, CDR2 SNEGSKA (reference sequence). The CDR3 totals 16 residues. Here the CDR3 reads CSANLLGAGGEDTQYF. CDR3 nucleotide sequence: TGCAGTGCTAACCTCCTCGGGGCAGGGGGGGAAGATACGCAGTATTTT.

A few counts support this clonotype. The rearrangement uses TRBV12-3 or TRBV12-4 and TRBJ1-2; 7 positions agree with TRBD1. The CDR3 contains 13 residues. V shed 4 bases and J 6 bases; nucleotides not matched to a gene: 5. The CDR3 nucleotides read TGTGCCAGCAGTTCGACAGGGTCGGATGGCTACACCTTC. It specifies CASSSTGSDGYTF.

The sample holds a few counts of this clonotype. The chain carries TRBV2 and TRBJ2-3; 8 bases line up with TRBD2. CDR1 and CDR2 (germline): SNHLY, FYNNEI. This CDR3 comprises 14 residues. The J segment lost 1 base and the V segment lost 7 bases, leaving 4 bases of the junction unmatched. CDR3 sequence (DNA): TGTGCCAGCAAAGCGGGGGTTGGCACAGATACGCAGTATTTT. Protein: CASKAGVGTDTQYF.

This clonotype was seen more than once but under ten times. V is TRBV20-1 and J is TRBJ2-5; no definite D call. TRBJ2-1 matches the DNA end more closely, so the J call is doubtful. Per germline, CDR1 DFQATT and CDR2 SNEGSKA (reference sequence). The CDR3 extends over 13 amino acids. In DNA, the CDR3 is TGCAGTGCCCAGGTGGCAGATTACAATGAGCAGTTCTTC. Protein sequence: CSAQVADYNEQFF.

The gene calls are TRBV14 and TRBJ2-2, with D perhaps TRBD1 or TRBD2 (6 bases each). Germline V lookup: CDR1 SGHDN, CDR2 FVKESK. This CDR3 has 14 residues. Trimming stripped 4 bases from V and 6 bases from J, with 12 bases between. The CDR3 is CASSRQRGPGELFF. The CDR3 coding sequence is TGTGCCAGCAGCCGCCAACGGGGGCCCGGGGAGCTGTTTTTT.

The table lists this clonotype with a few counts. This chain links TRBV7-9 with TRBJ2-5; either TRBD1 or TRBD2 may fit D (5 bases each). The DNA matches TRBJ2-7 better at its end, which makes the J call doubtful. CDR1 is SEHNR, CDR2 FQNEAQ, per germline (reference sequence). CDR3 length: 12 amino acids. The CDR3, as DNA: TGTGCCAGCACCACCAGAGGGGACGAGCAGTACTTC. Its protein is CASTTRGDEQYF.

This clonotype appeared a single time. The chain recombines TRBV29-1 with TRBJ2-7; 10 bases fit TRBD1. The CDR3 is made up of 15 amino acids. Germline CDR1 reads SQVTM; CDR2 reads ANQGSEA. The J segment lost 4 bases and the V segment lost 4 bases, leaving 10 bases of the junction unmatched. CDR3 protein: CSVGVAGTGDYEQYF. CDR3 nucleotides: TGCAGCGTTGGCGTCGCCGGGACAGGGGATTACGAGCAGTACTTC.

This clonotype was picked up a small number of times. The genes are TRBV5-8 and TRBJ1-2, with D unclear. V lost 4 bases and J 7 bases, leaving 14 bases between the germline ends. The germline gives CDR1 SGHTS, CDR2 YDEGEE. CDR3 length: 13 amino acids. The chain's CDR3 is CASSPARATGYTF. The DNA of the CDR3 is TGTGCCAGCAGCCCGGCACGGGCGACTGGCTACACCTTC.